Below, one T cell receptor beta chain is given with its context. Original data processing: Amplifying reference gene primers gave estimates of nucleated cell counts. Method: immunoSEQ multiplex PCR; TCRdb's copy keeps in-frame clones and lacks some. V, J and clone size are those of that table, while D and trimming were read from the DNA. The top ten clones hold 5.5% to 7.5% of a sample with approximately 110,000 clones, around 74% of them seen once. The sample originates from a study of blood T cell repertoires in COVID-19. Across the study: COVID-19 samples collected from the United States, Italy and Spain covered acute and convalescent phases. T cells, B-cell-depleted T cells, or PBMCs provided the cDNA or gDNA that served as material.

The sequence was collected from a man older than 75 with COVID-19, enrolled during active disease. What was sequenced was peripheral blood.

This CDR3 is CASSHRTEETQYF. The CDR3 DNA is TGTGCCAGCAGCCACAGGACAGAGGAGACCCAGTACTTC. This chain joins TRBV7-2 and TRBJ2-5, with D possibly TRBD1 on 6 matching bases. Trimming removed 5 bases from V and 5 bases from J, with 12 bases in between. The CDR3 has 13 amino acids. Germline values: CDR1 SGHTA, CDR2 FQGNSA.